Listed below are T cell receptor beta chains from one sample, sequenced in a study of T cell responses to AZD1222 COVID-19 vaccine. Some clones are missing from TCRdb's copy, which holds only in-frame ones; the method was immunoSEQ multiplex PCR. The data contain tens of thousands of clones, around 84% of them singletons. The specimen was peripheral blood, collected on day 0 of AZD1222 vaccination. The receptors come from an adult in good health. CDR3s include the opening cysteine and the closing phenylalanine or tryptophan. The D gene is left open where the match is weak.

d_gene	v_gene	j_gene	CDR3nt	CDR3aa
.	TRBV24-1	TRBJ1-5	TGTGCCACCAGTGACTCCGGGACGGCGAGGCCCCAGCATTTT	CATSDSGTARPQHF
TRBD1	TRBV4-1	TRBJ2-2	TGCGCCAGCAGCCAAGATCCCCGGGACAGCCCGCTGTTTTTT	CASSQDPRDSPLFF
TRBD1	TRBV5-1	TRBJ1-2	TGCGCCAGCAGCCAGGTACATGGACAGGGTAATGGCTACACCTTC	CASSQVHGQGNGYTF
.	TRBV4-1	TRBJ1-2	TGCGCCAGCAGCCAAAGTTCGATTTCGAACTATGGCTACACCTTC	CASSQSSISNYGYTF
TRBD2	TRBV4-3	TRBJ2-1	TGCGCCAGCAGCCCGCGAGTGGCTAGCGGCGAACCCTACAATGAGCAGTTCTTC	CASSPRVASGEPYNEQFF
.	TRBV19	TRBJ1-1	TGTGCCAGTAGGGGCAGGTTGGGCACTGAAGCTTTCTTT	CASRGRLGTEAFF
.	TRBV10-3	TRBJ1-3	TGTGCCATCAGTGAGTCGGGGTCTGGAAACACCATATATTTT	CAISESGSGNTIYF
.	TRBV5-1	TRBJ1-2	TGCGCCAGCAGCCTACAGGAAAACTATGGCTACACCTTC	CASSLQENYGYTF
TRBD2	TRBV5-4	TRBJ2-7	TGTGCCAGCAGTCACAATAGCGGGGGCCTTTCCTACGAGCAGTACTTC	CASSHNSGGLSYEQYF
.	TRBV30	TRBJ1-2	TGTGCCTGGAGGATAACAGGGAACTATGGCTACACCTTC	CAWRITGNYGYTF
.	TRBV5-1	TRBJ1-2	TGCGCCAGCAGCTTGGGGTCGGACTATGGCTACACCTTC	CASSLGSDYGYTF
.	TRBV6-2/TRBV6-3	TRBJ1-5	TGTGCCAGCGGCCAAGCCAGGGACAATCAGCCCCAGCATTTT	CASGQARDNQPQHF
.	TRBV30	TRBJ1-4	TGTGCCTGGAGTCAAACGGAAAAACTGTTTTTT	CAWSQTEKLFF
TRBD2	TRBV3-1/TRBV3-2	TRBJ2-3	TGTGCCAGCAGTCTTACCGGGACTAGCGGGTCAAAGGAGGCGCAGTATTTT	CASSLTGTSGSKEAQYF
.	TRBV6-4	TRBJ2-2	TGTGCCAGCAGTGACGACACCGGGGAGCTGTTTTTT	CASSDDTGELFF
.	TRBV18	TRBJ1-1	TGTGCCAGCTTACCGGGGGGGGAGGTGGACACTGAAGCTTTCTTT	CASLPGGEVDTEAFF
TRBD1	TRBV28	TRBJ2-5	TGTGCCAGCAGTTCTGACAGGGGAAGCCAAGAGACCCAGTACTTC	CASSSDRGSQETQYF
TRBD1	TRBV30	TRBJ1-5	TGTGCCTGGAGTTTGGACAGGGATTATCAGCCCCAGCATTTT	CAWSLDRDYQPQHF
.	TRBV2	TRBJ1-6	TGTGCCAGCAGTCCCAGCAGCATTGCTAATTCACCCCTCCACTTT	CASSPSSIANSPLHF
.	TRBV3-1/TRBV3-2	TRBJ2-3	TGTGCCAGCAGTCGGGACACAGATACGCAGTATTTT	CASSRDTDTQYF
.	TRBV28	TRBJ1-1	TGTGCCAGCAGTTTAATTGAAGCTTTCTTT	CASSLIEAFF
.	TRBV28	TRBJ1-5	TGTGCCAGCAGTTTAATGAAGGGAGTAGCAGACGATCAGCCCCAGCATTTT	CASSLMKGVADDQPQHF